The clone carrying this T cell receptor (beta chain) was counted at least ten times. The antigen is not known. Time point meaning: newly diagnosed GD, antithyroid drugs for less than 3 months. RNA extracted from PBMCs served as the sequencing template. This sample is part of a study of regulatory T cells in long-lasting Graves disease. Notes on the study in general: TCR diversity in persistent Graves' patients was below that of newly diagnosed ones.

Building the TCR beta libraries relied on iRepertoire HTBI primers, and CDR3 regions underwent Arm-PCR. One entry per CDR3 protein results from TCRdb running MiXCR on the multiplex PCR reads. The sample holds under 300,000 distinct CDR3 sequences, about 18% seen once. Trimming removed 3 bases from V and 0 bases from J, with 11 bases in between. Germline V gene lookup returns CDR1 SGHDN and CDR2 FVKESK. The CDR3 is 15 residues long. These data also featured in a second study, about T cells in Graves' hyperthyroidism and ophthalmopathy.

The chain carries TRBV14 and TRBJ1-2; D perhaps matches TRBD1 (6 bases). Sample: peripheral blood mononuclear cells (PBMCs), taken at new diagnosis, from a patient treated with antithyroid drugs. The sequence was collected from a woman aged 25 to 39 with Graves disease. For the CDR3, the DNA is TGTGCCAGCAGCCATTGGACAGCGACTAACTATGGCTACACCTTC. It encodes CASSHWTATNYGYTF.